This entry features one T cell receptor (beta chain) sequence. Its antigen is as yet unknown. From germline, CDR1 is SGHRS and CDR2 YFSETQ. This CDR3 contains 14 residues. V was cut by 4 bases and J by 5 bases, with 13 bases left in between. This sample stems from a study of identifying expanded T cells in peripheral blood. Findings of the study overall: Clone count variance between roughly 2-week samples rose with total template count.

Data came from immunoSEQ multiplex PCR; TCRdb stores just in-frame clones and leaves some out. The sample lists roughly 96,000 clones, around 90% seen once, with 5.5% to 6% in the top ten. The clonotype comes from a person between 18 and 75 years old in good health. The J gene is TRBJ2-1, the V gene TRBV5-1, with D possibly being TRBD1 or TRBD2 (5 bases each). The sequenced sample was blood. The CDR3 loop is CASSRGPGDNEQFF. The CDR3 DNA reads TGCGCCAGCAGCCGGGGCCCAGGAGACAATGAGCAGTTCTTC.